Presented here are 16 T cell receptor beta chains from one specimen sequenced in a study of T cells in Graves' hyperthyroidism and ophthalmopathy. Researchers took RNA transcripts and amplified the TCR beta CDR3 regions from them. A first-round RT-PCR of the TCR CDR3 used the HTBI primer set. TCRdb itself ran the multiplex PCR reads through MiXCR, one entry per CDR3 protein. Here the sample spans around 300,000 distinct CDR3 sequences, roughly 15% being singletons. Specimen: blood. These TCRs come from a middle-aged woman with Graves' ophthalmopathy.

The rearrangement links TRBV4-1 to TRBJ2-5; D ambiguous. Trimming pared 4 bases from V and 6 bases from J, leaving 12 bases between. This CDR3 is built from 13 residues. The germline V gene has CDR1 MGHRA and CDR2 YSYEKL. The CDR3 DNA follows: TGCGCCAGCAGCCTGGACCCACAGAAGACCCAGTACTTC. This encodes CASSLDPQKTQYF.

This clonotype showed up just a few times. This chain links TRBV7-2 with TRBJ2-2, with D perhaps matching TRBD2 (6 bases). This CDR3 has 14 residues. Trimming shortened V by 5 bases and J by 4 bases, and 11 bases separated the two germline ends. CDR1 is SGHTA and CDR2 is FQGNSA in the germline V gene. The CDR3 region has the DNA TGTGCCAGCAGCCGGATGGGGGGCACCGGGGAGCTGTTTTTT. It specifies CASSRMGGTGELFF.

Here the CDR3 reads CASSKPGQLNYGYTF. The CDR3 DNA reads TGTGCCAGCAGCAAGCCGGGACAGCTAAACTATGGCTACACCTTC. V and J are TRBV7-9 and TRBJ1-2; 7 nucleotides line up with TRBD1. V was clipped by 5 bases and J by 2 bases; unmatched bases: 8. Looked up from germline, CDR1 is SEHNR and CDR2 is FQNEAQ (reference sequence). This CDR3 contains 15 residues.

CDR3 protein: CASSIPENGEQFF. The CDR3 region has the DNA TGTGCCAGTAGTATCCCGGAAAACGGTGAGCAGTTCTTC. This chain uses TRBV19 with TRBJ2-1; D gene uncertain. The CDR3 has 13 residues. Per germline, CDR1 LNHDA and CDR2 SQIVND (reference sequence). V lost 3 bases, J lost 9 bases, and 12 bases lay in between. Variable domain in full (rest from reference TRBV19 and TRBJ2-1): DGGITQSPKYLFRKEGQNVTLSCEQNLNHDAMYWYRQDPGQGLRLIYYSQIVNDFQKGDIAEGYSVSREKKESFPLTVTSAQKNPTAFYLCASSIPENGEQFFGPGTRLTVL.

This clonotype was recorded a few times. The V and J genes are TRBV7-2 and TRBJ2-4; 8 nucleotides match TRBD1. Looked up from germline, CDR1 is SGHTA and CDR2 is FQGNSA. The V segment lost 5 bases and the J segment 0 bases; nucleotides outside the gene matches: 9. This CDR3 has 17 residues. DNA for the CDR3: TGTGCCAGCAGCACAGCCGGGACAGGCCTAGCCAAAAACATTCAGTACTTC. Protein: CASSTAGTGLAKNIQYF.

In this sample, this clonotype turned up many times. In DNA, the CDR3 is TGTGCCAGCAGTTACTCCAGCAGCGTCAACACTGAAGCTTTCTTT. Its protein product is CASSYSSSVNTEAFF. The J gene is TRBJ1-1, the V gene TRBV28; no reliable D call. CDR1 and CDR2 (germline): MDHEN, SYDVKM. V dropped 4 bases and J dropped 2 bases, with 14 bases sitting between them. This CDR3 region has 15 residues.

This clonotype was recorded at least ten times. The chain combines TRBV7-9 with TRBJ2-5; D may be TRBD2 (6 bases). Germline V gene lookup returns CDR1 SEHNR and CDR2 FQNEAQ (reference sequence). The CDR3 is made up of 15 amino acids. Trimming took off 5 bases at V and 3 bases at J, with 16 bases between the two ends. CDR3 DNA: TGTGCCAGCAGCCTCCTCGGCGGGAACGAAGAGACCCAGTACTTC. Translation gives CASSLLGGNEETQYF. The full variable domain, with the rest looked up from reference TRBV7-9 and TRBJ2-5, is DTGVSQNPRHKITKRGQNVTFRCDPISEHNRLYWYRQTLGQGPEFLTYFQNEAQLEKSRLLSDRFSAERPKGSFSTLEIQRTEQGDSAMYLCASSLLGGNEETQYFGPGTRLLVL.

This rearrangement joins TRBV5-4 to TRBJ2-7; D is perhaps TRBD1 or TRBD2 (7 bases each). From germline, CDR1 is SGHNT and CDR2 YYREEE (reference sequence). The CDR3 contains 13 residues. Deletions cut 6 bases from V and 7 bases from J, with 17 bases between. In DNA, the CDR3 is TGTGCCAGCATGGAACAGGGGCGGGGGGAGCAGTACTTC. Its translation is CASMEQGRGEQYF.

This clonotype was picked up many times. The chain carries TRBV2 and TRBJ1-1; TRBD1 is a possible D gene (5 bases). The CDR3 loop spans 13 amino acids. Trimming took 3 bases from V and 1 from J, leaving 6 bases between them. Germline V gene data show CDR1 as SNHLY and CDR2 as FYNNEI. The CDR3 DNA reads TGTGCCAGCAGTGATCAGGGGAACACTGAAGCTTTCTTT. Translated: CASSDQGNTEAFF.

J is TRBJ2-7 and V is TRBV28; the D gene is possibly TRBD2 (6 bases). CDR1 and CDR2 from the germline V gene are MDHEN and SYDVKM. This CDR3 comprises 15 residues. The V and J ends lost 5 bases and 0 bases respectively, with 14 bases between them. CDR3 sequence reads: CASSPGTLSSYEQYF. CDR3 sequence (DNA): TGTGCCAGCAGTCCCGGGACTCTGAGCTCCTACGAGCAGTACTTC.

The CDR3 is CASSAETGLNTEAFF. In DNA form, the CDR3 reads TGTGCCAGCAGCGCTGAAACAGGGTTGAACACTGAAGCTTTCTTT. The chain is built from TRBV13 and TRBJ1-1; maybe TRBD1 (6 bases). V was trimmed by 5 bases and J by 0 bases, leaving 13 bases between them. CDR1 and CDR2 (germline): PRHDT, FYEKMQ (reference sequence). CDR3 length equals 15 residues.

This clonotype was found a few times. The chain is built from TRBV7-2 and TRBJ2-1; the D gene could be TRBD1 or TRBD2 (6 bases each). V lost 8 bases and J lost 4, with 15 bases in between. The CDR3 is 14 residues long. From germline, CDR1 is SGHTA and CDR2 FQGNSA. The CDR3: CASLRGLKYNEQFF. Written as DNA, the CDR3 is TGTGCCAGCCTCCGGGGGCTAAAATACAATGAGCAGTTCTTC.

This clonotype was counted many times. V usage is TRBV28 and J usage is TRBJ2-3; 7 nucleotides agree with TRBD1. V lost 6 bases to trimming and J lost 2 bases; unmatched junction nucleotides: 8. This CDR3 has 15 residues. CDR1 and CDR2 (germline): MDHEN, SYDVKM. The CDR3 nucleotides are TGTGCCAGCAGCCTTGTCGACAGGGCCACAGATACGCAGTATTTT. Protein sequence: CASSLVDRATDTQYF.

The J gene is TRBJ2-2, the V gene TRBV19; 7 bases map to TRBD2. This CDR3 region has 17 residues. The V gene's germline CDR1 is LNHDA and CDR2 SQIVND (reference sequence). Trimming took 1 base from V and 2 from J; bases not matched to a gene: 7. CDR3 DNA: TGTGCCAGTAGTATAGCATCCCTAGCGGCCAACACCGGGGAGCTGTTTTTT. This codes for CASSIASLAANTGELFF.

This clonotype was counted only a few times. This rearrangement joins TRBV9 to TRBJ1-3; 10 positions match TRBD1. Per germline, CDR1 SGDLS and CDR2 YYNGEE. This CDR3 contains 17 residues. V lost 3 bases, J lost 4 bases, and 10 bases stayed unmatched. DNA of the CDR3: TGTGCCAGCAGCGCCGGACAGACAGGGGGCCGGGGAAACACCATATATTTT. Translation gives CASSAGQTGGRGNTIYF.

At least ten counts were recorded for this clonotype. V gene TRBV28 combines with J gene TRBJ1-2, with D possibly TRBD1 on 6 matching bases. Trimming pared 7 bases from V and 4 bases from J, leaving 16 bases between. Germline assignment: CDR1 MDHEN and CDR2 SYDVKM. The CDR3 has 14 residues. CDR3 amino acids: CASKFQGGLYGYTF. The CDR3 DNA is TGTGCCAGCAAGTTCCAAGGGGGACTCTATGGCTACACCTTC.